This record covers a single TCR beta chain. CDR1 is SGDLS, CDR2 YYNGEE, per germline. The CDR3 runs 17 residues. After removal of 3 bases from V and 4 bases from J, the junction contained 7 bases not matched to a gene. Measured with immunoSEQ multiplex PCR; TCRdb has only the in-frame clones, and not every one. The table has a few hundred thousand clones, roughly 84% seen once. Treatment in this sample: about 20 received Ad26.COV2.S at low or high dose, single or two shots; about 5 received placebo; per-sample allocation not given. Samples analyzed were those drawn on day 63 after the first vaccine or placebo injection. Boston hosted the donor, who was an adult aged 18-55 years. This sample was included in a study of Ad26.COV2.S vaccination and SARS-CoV-2 variants.

The sequencing used peripheral blood, collected in a trial of Ad26.COV2.S vaccine versus placebo. The chain couples TRBV9 to TRBJ2-7; the match to TRBD2 covers 16 bases. This TCR was sampled from a person between 18 and 60 years old who received the Ad26.COV2.S COVID-19 vaccine or a placebo. The CDR3 loop is CASSAPGTSGGGYEQYF. The CDR3 DNA is TGTGCCAGCAGCGCCCCCGGGACTAGCGGGGGGGGATACGAGCAGTACTTC.